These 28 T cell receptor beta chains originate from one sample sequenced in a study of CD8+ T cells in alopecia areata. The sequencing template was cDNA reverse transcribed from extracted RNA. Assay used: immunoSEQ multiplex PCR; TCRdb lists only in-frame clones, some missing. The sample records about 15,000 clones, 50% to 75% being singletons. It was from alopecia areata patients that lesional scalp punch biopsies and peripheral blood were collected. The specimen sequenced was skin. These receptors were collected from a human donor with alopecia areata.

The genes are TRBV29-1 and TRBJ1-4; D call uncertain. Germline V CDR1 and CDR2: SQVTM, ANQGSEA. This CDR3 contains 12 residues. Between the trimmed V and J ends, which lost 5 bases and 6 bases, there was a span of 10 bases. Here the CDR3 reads CSVWTRDEKLFF. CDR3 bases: TGCAGCGTTTGGACTAGGGATGAAAAACTGTTTTTT.

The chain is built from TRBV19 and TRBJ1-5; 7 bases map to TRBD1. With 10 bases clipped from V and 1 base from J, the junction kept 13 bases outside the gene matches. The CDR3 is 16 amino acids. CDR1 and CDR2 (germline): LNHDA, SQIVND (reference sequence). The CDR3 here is CATSKTDRVSNQPQHF. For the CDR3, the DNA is TGTGCCACCTCCAAGACAGACAGGGTGAGCAATCAGCCCCAGCATTTT.

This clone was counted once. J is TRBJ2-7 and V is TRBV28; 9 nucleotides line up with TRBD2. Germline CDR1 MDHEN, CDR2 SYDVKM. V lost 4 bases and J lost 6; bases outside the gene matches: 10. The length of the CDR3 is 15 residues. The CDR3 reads CASSSRRSGRGEQYF. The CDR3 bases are TGTGCCAGCAGTTCCCGTCGTAGCGGGAGAGGCGAGCAGTACTTC.

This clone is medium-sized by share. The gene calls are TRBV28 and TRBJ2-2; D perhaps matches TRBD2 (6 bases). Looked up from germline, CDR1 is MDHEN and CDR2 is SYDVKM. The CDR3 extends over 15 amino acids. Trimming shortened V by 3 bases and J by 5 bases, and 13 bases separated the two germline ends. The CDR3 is CASSFAREETGELFF. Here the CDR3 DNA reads TGTGCCAGCAGTTTTGCTAGGGAGGAGACCGGGGAGCTGTTTTTT.

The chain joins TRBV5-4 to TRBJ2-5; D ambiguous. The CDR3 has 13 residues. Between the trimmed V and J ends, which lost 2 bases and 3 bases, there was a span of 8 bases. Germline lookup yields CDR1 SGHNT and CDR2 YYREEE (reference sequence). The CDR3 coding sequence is TGTGCCAGCAGCTTCCCTCGGGAAGAGACCCAGTACTTC. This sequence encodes CASSFPREETQYF.

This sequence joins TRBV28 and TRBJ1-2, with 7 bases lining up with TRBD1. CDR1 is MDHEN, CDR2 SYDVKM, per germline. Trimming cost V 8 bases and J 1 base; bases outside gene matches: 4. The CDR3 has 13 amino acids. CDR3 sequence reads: CASLQGGNYGYTF. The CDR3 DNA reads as TGTGCCAGCTTGCAGGGGGGTAACTATGGCTACACCTTC.

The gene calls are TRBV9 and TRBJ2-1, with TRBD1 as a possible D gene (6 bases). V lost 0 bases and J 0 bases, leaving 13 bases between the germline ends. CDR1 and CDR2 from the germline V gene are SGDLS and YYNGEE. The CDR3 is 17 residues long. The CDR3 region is CASSVGGQSSSYNEQFF. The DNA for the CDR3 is TGTGCCAGCAGCGTAGGAGGACAGTCGAGCTCCTACAATGAGCAGTTCTTC.

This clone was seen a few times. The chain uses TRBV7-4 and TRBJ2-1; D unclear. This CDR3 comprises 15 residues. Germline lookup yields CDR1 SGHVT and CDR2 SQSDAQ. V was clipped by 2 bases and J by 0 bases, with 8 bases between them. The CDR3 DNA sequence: TGTGCCAGCAGCTTAACGGACCTCTCCTACAATGAGCAGTTCTTC. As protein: CASSLTDLSYNEQFF.

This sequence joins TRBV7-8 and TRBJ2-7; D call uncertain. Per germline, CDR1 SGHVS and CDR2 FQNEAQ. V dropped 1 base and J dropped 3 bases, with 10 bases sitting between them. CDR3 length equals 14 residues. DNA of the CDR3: TGTGCCAGCAGCTTAGTTGCGAAAAACTACGAGCAGTACTTC. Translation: CASSLVAKNYEQYF.

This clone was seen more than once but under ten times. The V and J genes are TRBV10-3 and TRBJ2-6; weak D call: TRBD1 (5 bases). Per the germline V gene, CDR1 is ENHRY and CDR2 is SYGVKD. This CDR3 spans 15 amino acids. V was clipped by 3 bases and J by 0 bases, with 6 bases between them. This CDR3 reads CAISERGSGANVLTF. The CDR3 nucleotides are TGTGCCATCAGTGAAAGGGGCTCTGGGGCCAACGTCCTGACTTTC.

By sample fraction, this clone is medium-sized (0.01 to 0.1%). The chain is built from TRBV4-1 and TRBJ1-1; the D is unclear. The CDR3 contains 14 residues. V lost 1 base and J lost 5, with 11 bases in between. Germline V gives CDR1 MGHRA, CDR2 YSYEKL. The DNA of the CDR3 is TGCGCCAGCAGCCAAGTGTCTATCTCTACTGAAGCTTTCTTT. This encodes CASSQVSISTEAFF.

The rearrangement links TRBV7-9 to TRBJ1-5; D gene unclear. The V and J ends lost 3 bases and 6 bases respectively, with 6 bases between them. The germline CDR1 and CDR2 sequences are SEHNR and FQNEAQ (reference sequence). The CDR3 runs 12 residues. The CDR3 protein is CASSFSSQPQHF. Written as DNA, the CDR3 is TGTGCCAGCAGCTTCTCATCTCAGCCCCAGCATTTT. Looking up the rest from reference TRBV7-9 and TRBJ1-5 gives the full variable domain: DTGVSQNPRHKITKRGQNVTFRCDPISEHNRLYWYRQTLGQGPEFLTYFQNEAQLEKSRLLSDRFSAERPKGSFSTLEIQRTEQGDSAMYLCASSFSSQPQHFGDGTRLSIL.

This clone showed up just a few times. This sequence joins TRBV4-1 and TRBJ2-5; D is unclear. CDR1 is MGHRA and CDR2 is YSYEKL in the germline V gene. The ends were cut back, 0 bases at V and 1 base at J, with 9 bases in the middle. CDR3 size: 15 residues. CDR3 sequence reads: CASSQDRQAQETQYF. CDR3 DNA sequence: TGCGCCAGCAGCCAAGATCGGCAGGCCCAAGAGACCCAGTACTTC.

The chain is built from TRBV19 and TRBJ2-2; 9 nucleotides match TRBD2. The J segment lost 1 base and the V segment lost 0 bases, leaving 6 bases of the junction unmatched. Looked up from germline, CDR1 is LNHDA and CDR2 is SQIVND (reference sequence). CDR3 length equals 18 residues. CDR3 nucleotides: TGTGCCAGTAGTATAGAAGGTAGCGGGAGAGGGAACACCGGGGAGCTGTTTTTT. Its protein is CASSIEGSGRGNTGELFF.

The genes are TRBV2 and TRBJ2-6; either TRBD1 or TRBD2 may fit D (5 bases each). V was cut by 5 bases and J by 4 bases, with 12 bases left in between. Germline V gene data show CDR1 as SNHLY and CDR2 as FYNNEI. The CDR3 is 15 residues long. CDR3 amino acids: CASSFSGAGANVLTF. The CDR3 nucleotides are TGTGCCAGCAGTTTTTCCGGGGCCGGGGCCAACGTCCTGACTTTC.

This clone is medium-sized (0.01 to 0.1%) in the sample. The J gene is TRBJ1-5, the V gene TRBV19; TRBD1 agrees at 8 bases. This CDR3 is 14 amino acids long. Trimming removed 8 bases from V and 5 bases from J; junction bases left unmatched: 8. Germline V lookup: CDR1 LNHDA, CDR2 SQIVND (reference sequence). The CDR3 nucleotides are TGTGCCAGTGTCGGACAGGGTAGGGATCAGCCCCAGCATTTT. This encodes CASVGQGRDQPQHF. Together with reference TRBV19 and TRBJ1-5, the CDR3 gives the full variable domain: DGGITQSPKYLFRKEGQNVTLSCEQNLNHDAMYWYRQDPGQGLRLIYYSQIVNDFQKGDIAEGYSVSREKKESFPLTVTSAQKNPTAFYLCASVGQGRDQPQHFGDGTRLSIL.

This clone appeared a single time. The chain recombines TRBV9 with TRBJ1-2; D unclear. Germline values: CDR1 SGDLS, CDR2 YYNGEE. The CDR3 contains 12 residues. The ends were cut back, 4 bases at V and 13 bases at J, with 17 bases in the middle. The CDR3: CASSHEGGSFTF. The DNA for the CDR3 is TGTGCCAGCAGCCACGAAGGTGGTAGCTTCACCTTC.

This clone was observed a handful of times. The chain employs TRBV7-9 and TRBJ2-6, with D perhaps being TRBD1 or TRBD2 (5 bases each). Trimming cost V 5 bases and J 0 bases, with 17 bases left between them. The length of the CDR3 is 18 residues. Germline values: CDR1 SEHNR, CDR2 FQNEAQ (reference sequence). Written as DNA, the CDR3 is TGTGCCAGCAGCGACAGAGGGACCCCTCTCTCTGGGGCCAACGTCCTGACTTTC. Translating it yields CASSDRGTPLSGANVLTF.

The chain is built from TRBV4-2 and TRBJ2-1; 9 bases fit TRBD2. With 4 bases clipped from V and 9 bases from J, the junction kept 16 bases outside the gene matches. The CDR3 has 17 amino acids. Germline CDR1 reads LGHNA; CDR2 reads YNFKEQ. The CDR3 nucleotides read TGTGCCAGCAGCCCAGGGCCCCTGGGACTAGCAGGAAGTGAGCAGTTCTTC. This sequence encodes CASSPGPLGLAGSEQFF.

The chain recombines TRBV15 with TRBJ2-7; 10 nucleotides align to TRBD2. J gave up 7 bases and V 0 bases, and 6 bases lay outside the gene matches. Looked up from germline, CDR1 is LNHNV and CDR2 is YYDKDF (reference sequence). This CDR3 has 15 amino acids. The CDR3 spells CATSRDLAGVGEQYF. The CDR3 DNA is TGTGCCACCAGCAGAGATCTAGCGGGAGTGGGTGAGCAGTACTTC.

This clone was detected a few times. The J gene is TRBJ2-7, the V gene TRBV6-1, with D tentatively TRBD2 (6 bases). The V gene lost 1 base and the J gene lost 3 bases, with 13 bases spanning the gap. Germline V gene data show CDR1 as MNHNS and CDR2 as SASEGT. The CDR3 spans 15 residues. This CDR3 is CASSEGAGIFYEQYF. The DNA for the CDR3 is TGTGCCAGCAGTGAAGGGGCGGGGATCTTCTACGAGCAGTACTTC.

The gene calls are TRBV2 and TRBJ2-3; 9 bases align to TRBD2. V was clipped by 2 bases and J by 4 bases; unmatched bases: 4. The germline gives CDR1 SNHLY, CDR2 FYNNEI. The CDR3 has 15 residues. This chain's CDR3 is CASSEIAGVSDTQYF. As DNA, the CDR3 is TGTGCCAGCAGTGAAATAGCGGGAGTCTCAGATACGCAGTATTTT. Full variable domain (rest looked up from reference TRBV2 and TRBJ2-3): EPEVTQTPSHQVTQMGQEVILRCVPISNHLYFYWYRQILGQKVEFLVSFYNNEISEKSEIFDDQFSVERPDGSNFTLKIRSTKLEDSAMYFCASSEIAGVSDTQYFGPGTRLTVL.

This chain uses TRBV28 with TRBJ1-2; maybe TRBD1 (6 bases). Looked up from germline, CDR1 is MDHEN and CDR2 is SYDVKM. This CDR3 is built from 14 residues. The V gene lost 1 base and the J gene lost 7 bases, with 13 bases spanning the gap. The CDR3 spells CASSLFAGAVGYTF. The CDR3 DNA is TGTGCCAGCAGTTTATTCGCAGGGGCGGTTGGCTACACCTTC.

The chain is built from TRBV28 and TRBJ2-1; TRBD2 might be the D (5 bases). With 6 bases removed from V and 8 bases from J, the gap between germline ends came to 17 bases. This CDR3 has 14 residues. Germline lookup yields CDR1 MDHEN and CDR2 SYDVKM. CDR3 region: CASSLTGIPYEQFF. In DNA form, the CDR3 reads TGTGCCAGCAGCCTAACGGGGATACCTTATGAGCAGTTCTTC. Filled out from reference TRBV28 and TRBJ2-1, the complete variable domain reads DVKVTQSSRYLVKRTGEKVFLECVQDMDHENMFWYRQDPGLGLRLIYFSYDVKMKEKGDIPEGYSVSREKKERFSLILESASTNQTSMYLCASSLTGIPYEQFFGPGTRLTVL.

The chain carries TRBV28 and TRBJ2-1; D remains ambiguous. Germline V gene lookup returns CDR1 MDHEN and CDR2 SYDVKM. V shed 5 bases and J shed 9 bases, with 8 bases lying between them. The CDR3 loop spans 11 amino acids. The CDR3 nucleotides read TGTGCCAGCAGTCCATTAATTGAGCAGTTCTTC. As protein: CASSPLIEQFF.

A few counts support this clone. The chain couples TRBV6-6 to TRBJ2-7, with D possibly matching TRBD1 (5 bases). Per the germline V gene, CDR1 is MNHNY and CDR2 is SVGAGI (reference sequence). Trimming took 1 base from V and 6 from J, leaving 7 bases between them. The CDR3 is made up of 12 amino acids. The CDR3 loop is CASSYWGVEQYF. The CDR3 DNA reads TGTGCCAGCAGTTACTGGGGCGTCGAGCAGTACTTC.

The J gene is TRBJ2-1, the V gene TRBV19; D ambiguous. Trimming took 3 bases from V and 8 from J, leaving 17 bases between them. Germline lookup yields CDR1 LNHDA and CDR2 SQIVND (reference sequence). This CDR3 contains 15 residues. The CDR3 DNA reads TGTGCCAGTAGTATGTTTAGAAGGTTGATCCATGAGCAGTTCTTC. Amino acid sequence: CASSMFRRLIHEQFF.

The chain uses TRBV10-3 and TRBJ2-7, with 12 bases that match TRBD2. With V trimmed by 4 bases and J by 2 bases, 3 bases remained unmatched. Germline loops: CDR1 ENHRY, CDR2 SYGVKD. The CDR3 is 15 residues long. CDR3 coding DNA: TGTGCCATCAGTGGGGCTAGCGGGAGGGCCTACGAGCAGTACTTC. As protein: CAISGASGRAYEQYF.